Listed below are T cell receptor beta chains from one sample, sequenced in a study of blood T cells in healthy people across ages. TCRdb recomputed calls from the 5' RACE reads with MiXCR, one row per CDR3 protein. This table has fewer than 800,000 distinct CDR3 sequences, roughly 20% appearing once. The material sequenced was blood. The receptors originated from a man aged 65-85 years in good health. Both conserved end residues are part of each CDR3. Each record gives: clone size, V gene, J gene, D gene, CDR3 DNA, CDR3 protein. D genes are given only for firm matches. Clone size is stated in some rows and not others, as once, few, many or a class when expanded.

size: -; V: TRBV10-1; J: TRBJ2-7; D: TRBD2; DNA: TGCGCCAGCAGGGTTGGGACTAGCCCGGACGAGCAGTACTTC; CDR3: CASRVGTSPDEQYF
size: -; V: TRBV12-3/TRBV12-4; J: TRBJ1-5; D: -; DNA: TGTGCCAGCAGTTCGGGCCTGGATCAGCCCCAGCATTTT; CDR3: CASSSGLDQPQHF
size: -; V: TRBV7-6; J: TRBJ2-5; D: -; DNA: TGTGCCAGCAGCTTAAGACCAGCTCAACAGACCCAGTACTTC; CDR3: CASSLRPAQQTQYF
size: -; V: TRBV13; J: TRBJ2-7; D: TRBD2; DNA: TGTGCCAGCAGCTTGGGGGGACTAGCGATTTCCTACGAGCAGTACTTC; CDR3: CASSLGGLAISYEQYF
size: many; V: TRBV4-1; J: TRBJ2-7; D: TRBD2; DNA: TGCGCCAGCAGCCGCCCGACTAGCGGGGAATCCTACGAGCAGTACTTC; CDR3: CASSRPTSGESYEQYF
size: -; V: TRBV5-1; J: TRBJ2-7; D: TRBD2; DNA: TGCGCCAGCAGCTTGGGGGGGGGAGCGGACTACGAGCAGTACTTC; CDR3: CASSLGGGADYEQYF
size: -; V: TRBV3-1; J: TRBJ2-5; D: -; DNA: TGTGCCAGCAGCCAAAAGACGTACCAAGAGACCCAGTACTTC; CDR3: CASSQKTYQETQYF
size: few; V: TRBV12-5; J: TRBJ1-5; D: -; DNA: TGTGCTAGTGGTTTGGTACTCTCGGGAGTTAATCAGCCCCAGCATTTT; CDR3: CASGLVLSGVNQPQHF
size: -; V: TRBV3-1; J: TRBJ2-1; D: TRBD2; DNA: TGTGCCAGCAGCCGGACTAGGCATGAGCAGTTCTTC; CDR3: CASSRTRHEQFF
size: few; V: TRBV5-5; J: TRBJ2-4; D: -; DNA: TGTGCCAGCAGCTTTACCACAGGGTCAGCCAAAAACATTCAGTACTTC; CDR3: CASSFTTGSAKNIQYF
size: few; V: TRBV4-3; J: TRBJ2-1; D: -; DNA: TGCACCAGCAGCCCCGCTTATGGCGACTACAATGAGCAGTTCTTC; CDR3: CTSSPAYGDYNEQFF
size: few; V: TRBV18; J: TRBJ2-3; D: -; DNA: TGTGCCAGCTCCCTGGGCGGGATCGATACGCAGTATTTT; CDR3: CASSLGGIDTQYF
size: many; V: TRBV5-1; J: TRBJ2-2; D: -; DNA: TGCGCCAGCACATACGGGACTTCCACCGGGGAGCTGTTTTTT; CDR3: CASTYGTSTGELFF
size: -; V: TRBV11-1; J: TRBJ2-1; D: -; DNA: TGTGCCAGCAGCTTAGCAGGGGTCCATGAGCAGTTCTTC; CDR3: CASSLAGVHEQFF
size: few; V: TRBV4-3; J: TRBJ2-7; D: -; DNA: TGCGCCAGCAGCCAAGATGCATTAGAACCCTACGAGCAGTACTTC; CDR3: CASSQDALEPYEQYF
size: -; V: TRBV5-5; J: TRBJ1-5; D: TRBD1; DNA: TGTGCCAGCAGCACCGGACAGGGATCGACTCAGCCCCAGCATTTT; CDR3: CASSTGQGSTQPQHF
size: -; V: TRBV5-1; J: TRBJ1-4; D: TRBD1; DNA: TGCGCCAGCAGCTGGAACAGGGGCACTAATGAAAAACTGTTTTTT; CDR3: CASSWNRGTNEKLFF
size: -; V: TRBV28; J: TRBJ2-3; D: -; DNA: TGTGCCAGCAGTTTAGGGTCTTCGGGTTCCTCTGCCGGGGATACGCAGTATTTT; CDR3: CASSLGSSGSSAGDTQYF
size: few; V: TRBV20-1; J: TRBJ1-4; D: -; DNA: TGCAGTGCTAGGGACCTTAATGAAAAACTGTTTTTT; CDR3: CSARDLNEKLFF
size: -; V: TRBV28; J: TRBJ2-6; D: -; DNA: TGTGCCAGCAGCTCAGAAAGCTACGTATCTGGGGCCAACGTCCTGACTTTC; CDR3: CASSSESYVSGANVLTF
size: many; V: TRBV5-1; J: TRBJ2-7; D: -; DNA: TGCGCCAGCAGCTTCGCGGAGGGTCGAAACGAGCAGTACTTC; CDR3: CASSFAEGRNEQYF
size: -; V: TRBV5-1; J: TRBJ1-4; D: -; DNA: TGCGCCAGCAGGTCCGGGACAAAAGTTACTAATGAAAAACTGTTTTTT; CDR3: CASRSGTKVTNEKLFF
size: few; V: TRBV2; J: TRBJ2-1; D: TRBD2; DNA: TGTGCCAGCAGTGCGGTGGGGACTAGCGCCGATGAGCAGTTCTTC; CDR3: CASSAVGTSADEQFF
size: many; V: TRBV20-1; J: TRBJ2-1; D: -; DNA: TGCAGTGCTAGGGGCAGGGGTCTTTCCTACAATGAGCAGTTCTTC; CDR3: CSARGRGLSYNEQFF
size: -; V: TRBV24-1; J: TRBJ2-2; D: TRBD1; DNA: TGTGCCTCAAGGGGGGGACAGGGGAACACCGGGGAGCTGTTTTTT; CDR3: CASRGGQGNTGELFF
size: -; V: TRBV5-1; J: TRBJ2-6; D: -; DNA: TGCGCCAGCAGCCGTGAAGTTAGATCTGGGGCCAACGTCCTGACTTTC; CDR3: CASSREVRSGANVLTF
size: -; V: TRBV7-3; J: TRBJ2-2; D: -; DNA: TGCGCCAGCAGCTCCGGACAGCACACCGGGGAGCTGTTTTTT; CDR3: CASSSGQHTGELFF
size: -; V: TRBV12-3/TRBV12-4; J: TRBJ1-1; D: -; DNA: TGTGCCAGCAGTCTGATGGGGTTCACTGAAGCTTTCTTT; CDR3: CASSLMGFTEAFF
size: -; V: TRBV5-6; J: TRBJ1-4; D: -; DNA: TGTGCCAGCAGCCGATTCCTTAATGAAAAACTGTTTTTT; CDR3: CASSRFLNEKLFF
size: -; V: TRBV6-2/TRBV6-3; J: TRBJ2-2; D: -; DNA: TGTGCCAGCAGAGGGTCGGGAGAGGGTACCGGGGAGCTGTTTTTT; CDR3: CASRGSGEGTGELFF
size: many; V: TRBV7-9; J: TRBJ2-5; D: TRBD2; DNA: TGTGCCAGCAGTTCTAGAGGCGGGAGAGAGAGAGAGACCCAGTACTTC; CDR3: CASSSRGGRERETQYF
size: -; V: TRBV20-1; J: TRBJ2-2; D: TRBD2; DNA: TGCAGTGCTAGAGGTCTAGCGGGAGGCACCGGGGAGCTGTTTTTT; CDR3: CSARGLAGGTGELFF
size: -; V: TRBV19; J: TRBJ2-6; D: -; DNA: TGTGCCAGTAGTAACGAGCCGAGACCTGGGGCCAACGTCCTGACTTTC; CDR3: CASSNEPRPGANVLTF
size: few; V: TRBV20-1; J: TRBJ2-1; D: TRBD2; DNA: TGCAGTGCTCTAACACCGGGACTATCGGTGGAGTTCTTC; CDR3: CSALTPGLSVEFF
size: -; V: TRBV7-3; J: TRBJ2-7; D: -; DNA: TGTGCCAGCAGCTTAACGGCCGACAGTACCTACGAGCAGTACTTC; CDR3: CASSLTADSTYEQYF
size: few; V: TRBV9; J: TRBJ2-2; D: -; DNA: TGTGCCAGCAGCGATCGGACGATTACGAACACCGGGGAGCTGTTTTTT; CDR3: CASSDRTITNTGELFF
size: few; V: TRBV5-1; J: TRBJ2-1; D: -; DNA: TGCGCCAGCAGCAAGGGGGGGCCGAACAATGAGCAGTTCTTC; CDR3: CASSKGGPNNEQFF
size: many; V: TRBV7-2; J: TRBJ2-5; D: -; DNA: TGTGCCAGCAGTAAAGACGGGAAACGAGAAGAGACCCAGTACTTC; CDR3: CASSKDGKREETQYF
size: -; V: TRBV19; J: TRBJ2-1; D: -; DNA: TGTGCCAGTAGTTCGGCCGGGGGAATTGAGCAGTTCTTC; CDR3: CASSSAGGIEQFF
size: -; V: TRBV29-1; J: TRBJ2-5; D: -; DNA: TGCACCATGCTGGGACCCGGTTCTCGAGAGACCCAGTACTTC; CDR3: CTMLGPGSRETQYF
size: few; V: TRBV3-1; J: TRBJ2-5; D: TRBD2; DNA: TGTGCCAGCAGCTCGACTAGCTTTCAAGAGACCCAGTACTTC; CDR3: CASSSTSFQETQYF
size: -; V: TRBV7-2; J: TRBJ1-6; D: -; DNA: TGTGCCAGCAGCTTAGCGGAGAGCTCCTATAATTCACCCCTCCACTTT; CDR3: CASSLAESSYNSPLHF
size: -; V: TRBV19; J: TRBJ2-3; D: -; DNA: TGTGCCAGTAGTACTCGGTGGGATACGCAGTATTTT; CDR3: CASSTRWDTQYF
size: few; V: TRBV3-1; J: TRBJ2-5; D: -; DNA: TGTGCCAGCAGCCTGGGACTGGGGGCTCTCCAGACCCAGTACTTC; CDR3: CASSLGLGALQTQYF
size: -; V: TRBV18; J: TRBJ2-7; D: -; DNA: TGTGCCAGCTCACCCAAGGAGGCCTACGAGCAGTACTTC; CDR3: CASSPKEAYEQYF
size: -; V: TRBV3-1; J: TRBJ2-4; D: -; DNA: TGTGCCAGCAGCCGGGCGGGGTATGGCAAAAACATTCAGTCCTTC; CDR3: CASSRAGYGKNIQSF
size: few; V: TRBV20-1; J: TRBJ1-2; D: -; DNA: TGCAGTGCTGGGGACCGCAGGCCTAACTATGGCTACACCTTC; CDR3: CSAGDRRPNYGYTF